The T cell receptor beta chain described here comes from a study of beta chain features in type 1 diabetes. Study-wide context: Age and gender were similar between patients and healthy donors, as were cell yields.

The CDR3 is made up of 16 amino acids. CDR1 and CDR2 from the germline V gene are MNHEY and SMNVEV (reference sequence). The junction had 8 bases not matched to a gene; V was cut back by 5 bases and J by 0 bases. This clone appeared a few times. The entirety of the isolated RNA underwent reverse transcription, so expressed TCRB transcripts were sequenced. Read counts averaged about 3.57 million for samples of naive, central memory and regulatory T cells. Sequencing used immunoSEQ multiplex PCR; TCRdb keeps in-frame clones, though not all of them. The top ten hold about 0.015% of the sample, which has roughly 310,000 clones, roughly 11% seen once.

The sample was naive CD4+ T cells from blood. This clonotype originated in a woman aged 25 to 39 in good health. This chain connects TRBV27 to TRBJ2-3; 7 bases fit TRBD1. DNA for the CDR3: TGTGCCAGCAGTCCAAGACAGGGTAGTAGCACAGATACGCAGTATTTT. Protein sequence: CASSPRQGSSTDTQYF.